The 13 T cell receptor beta chains below all came from one sample that was sequenced in a study of T cell responses to AZD1222 COVID-19 vaccine. The method was immunoSEQ multiplex PCR; TCRdb's version includes in-frame clones alone and lacks a portion of them. Of around 130,000 clones in the sample, roughly 85% were seen once. The sample here was peripheral blood, taken on day 0 of AZD1222 vaccination. The receptors come from an adult in good health.

This clone was counted a single time. This chain uses TRBV7-2 with TRBJ1-2; D is unclear. The CDR3 has 14 amino acids. V lost 0 bases to trimming and J lost 3 bases, with 8 bases between them. Looked up from germline, CDR1 is SGHTA and CDR2 is FQGNSA. CDR3 bases: TGTGCCAGCAGCTTAGCGGCGGACGACTATGGCTACACCTTC. Translating gives CASSLAADDYGYTF.

The gene calls are TRBV24-1 and TRBJ1-2; no clear D gene. This CDR3 is built from 13 residues. Germline V gives CDR1 KGHDR, CDR2 SFDVKD. Trimming removed 0 bases at V and 6 bases at J, with 7 bases between. The CDR3 sequence: CATSDLSADGYTF. The CDR3 DNA reads TGTGCCACCAGTGATTTGTCGGCGGATGGCTACACCTTC.

The rearrangement joins TRBV5-1 to TRBJ2-1, with 10 bases fitting TRBD2. J was trimmed by 3 bases and V by 3 bases; bases with no gene match: 3. The CDR3 extends over 15 amino acids. The V gene's germline CDR1 is SGHRS and CDR2 YFSETQ. The chain's CDR3 is CASSSWTSGYNEQFF. CDR3 nucleotides: TGCGCCAGCAGCTCCTGGACTAGCGGCTACAATGAGCAGTTCTTC. Drawing the rest from reference TRBV5-1 and TRBJ2-1, the complete variable domain is KAGVTQTPRYLIKTRGQQVTLSCSPISGHRSVSWYQQTPGQGLQFLFEYFSETQRNKGNFPGRFSGRQFSNSRSEMNVSTLELGDSALYLCASSSWTSGYNEQFFGPGTRLTVL.

Only one count was recorded for this clone. J is TRBJ1-2 and V is TRBV6-2 or TRBV6-3; D might be TRBD1 (5 bases). From germline, CDR1 is MNHEY and CDR2 SVGEGT. V was cut by 4 bases and J by 2 bases, with 8 bases left in between. The CDR3 totals 13 residues. The CDR3 DNA sequence: TGTGCCAGCAGTTGGCCAGGGAACTATGGCTACACCTTC. It codes for CASSWPGNYGYTF.

The rearrangement joins TRBV2 to TRBJ2-1; the D gene is possibly TRBD1 (5 bases). The V gene lost 4 bases and the J gene lost 8 bases, with 9 bases spanning the gap. CDR3 size: 12 residues. Germline-derived CDR1 and CDR2 are SNHLY and FYNNEI. The CDR3 sequence: CASSAGLHEQFF. The CDR3 DNA reads TGTGCCAGCAGTGCAGGGTTACATGAGCAGTTCTTC. The full variable domain, in which reference TRBV2 and TRBJ2-1 provide the parts outside the CDR3, is EPEVTQTPSHQVTQMGQEVILRCVPISNHLYFYWYRQILGQKVEFLVSFYNNEISEKSEIFDDQFSVERPDGSNFTLKIRSTKLEDSAMYFCASSAGLHEQFFGPGTRLTVL.

The V and J genes are TRBV11-2 and TRBJ1-3, with D hard to call. V was trimmed by 1 base and J by 2 bases, leaving 0 bases between them. Germline loops: CDR1 SGHAT, CDR2 FQNNGV. The CDR3 runs 12 residues. The CDR3 nucleotides are TGTGCCAGCAGCTTAGCTGGAAACACCATATATTTT. Its translation is CASSLAGNTIYF.

The J gene is TRBJ2-1, the V gene TRBV10-3; 9 nucleotides agree with TRBD2. Unmatched junction bases numbered 13, after V lost 0 bases and J lost 10 bases. This CDR3 has 17 residues. Germline values: CDR1 ENHRY, CDR2 SYGVKD. The CDR3 region has the DNA TGTGCCATCAGTGAGTCGATGGGTATTGGACTAGCGACCGAGCAGTTCTTC. This gives the protein CAISESMGIGLATEQFF.

The table lists this clone with a count of one. The chain is built from TRBV10-2 and TRBJ2-2; D might be TRBD1 (5 bases). V dropped 8 bases and J dropped 7 bases, with 14 bases sitting between them. The germline V gene has CDR1 WSHSY and CDR2 SAAADI. This CDR3 is 13 amino acids long. CDR3 amino acids: CASRVGANGELFF. The CDR3 DNA reads TGCGCCAGCCGAGTAGGGGCCAACGGGGAGCTGTTTTTT.

The CDR3 loop is CAIRDPGQVYGYTF. Here the CDR3 DNA reads TGTGCCATCAGGGATCCGGGACAGGTCTATGGCTACACCTTC. The rearrangement uses TRBV10-3 and TRBJ1-2; 8 bases fit TRBD1. Germline CDR1 reads ENHRY; CDR2 reads SYGVKD. V trimming: 6 bases; J trimming: 4 bases; junction bases outside the gene matches: 7. CDR3 length: 14 amino acids.

This clone was counted a single time. This chain joins TRBV2 and TRBJ1-4; the match to TRBD1 covers 7 bases. Germline loops: CDR1 SNHLY, CDR2 FYNNEI. The CDR3 loop spans 13 amino acids. The V segment lost 8 bases and the J segment 5 bases; nucleotides outside the gene matches: 5. CDR3 nucleotides: TGTGCCAGCGGACGACAGGGAAATGAAAAACTGTTTTTT. Protein: CASGRQGNEKLFF.

The chain carries TRBV24-1 and TRBJ2-1, with 8 positions matching TRBD1. V was clipped by 3 bases and J by 5 bases; unmatched bases: 5. From germline, CDR1 is KGHDR and CDR2 SFDVKD. This CDR3 region has 15 residues. CDR3 sequence: CATSDAQGADNEQFF. CDR3 DNA sequence: TGTGCCACCAGTGATGCCCAGGGGGCTGACAATGAGCAGTTCTTC.

The chain combines TRBV18 with TRBJ1-6; D is unclear. Between the trimmed V and J ends, which lost 6 bases and 5 bases, there was a span of 11 bases. The CDR3 has 14 amino acids. Germline loops: CDR1 KGHSH, CDR2 LQKENI. The CDR3 region is CASSTTDNNSPLHF. Here the CDR3 DNA reads TGTGCCAGCTCCACGACGGATAATAATTCACCCCTCCACTTT.

DNA for the CDR3: TGTGCCAGCAGCTTATTGGAGGTATCGTTGGGGACTGAAGCTTTCTTT. Its translation: CASSLLEVSLGTEAFF. The V call is TRBV7-2, the J call TRBJ1-1; D unclear. CDR3 length: 16 amino acids. V was pared by 2 bases and J by 5 bases, with 18 bases between. The germline CDR1 and CDR2 sequences are SGHTA and FQGNSA.